The subject of this entry is one TCR beta chain. These data are taken from a study of blood T cell repertoires in COVID-19. Study-level background: Samples of COVID-19 (acute and convalescent) were obtained from the United States, Italy and Spain. From T cells, B-cell-depleted T cells, or PBMCs came the material, which was cDNA or gDNA.

Followed over time, Seattle patients had been enrolled while infection was active. V dropped 5 bases and J dropped 5 bases, with 14 bases sitting between them. The CDR3 sequence is 15 residues long. The V gene's germline CDR1 is SGHNT and CDR2 YYREEE (reference sequence). As originally analysed: For nucleated cells, counts were estimated from reference gene primer amplification. This table comes from immunoSEQ multiplex PCR, and its TCRdb copy is limited to in-frame clones, with some not included. V, J and clone size reflect that table, while D and trimming were determined from the DNA. The sample includes about 200,000 clones, 86% seen only once; the top ten take about 10%.

The source of this sequence is a woman between 50 and 59 years old with COVID-19, enrolled during active disease. The rearrangement uses TRBV5-4 and TRBJ1-6; D possibly corresponds to TRBD1 (5 bases). Material: peripheral blood. CDR3 DNA sequence: TGTGCCAGCAGTCCCGGACACCTAGATAATTCACCCCTCCACTTT. Translated, it gives CASSPGHLDNSPLHF. The full variable domain, with the rest looked up from reference TRBV5-4 and TRBJ1-6, is ETGVTQSPTHLIKTRGQQVTLRCSSQSGHNTVSWYQQALGQGPQFIFQYYREEENGRGNFPPRFSGLQFPNYSSELNVNALELDDSALYLCASSPGHLDNSPLHFGNGTRLTVT.